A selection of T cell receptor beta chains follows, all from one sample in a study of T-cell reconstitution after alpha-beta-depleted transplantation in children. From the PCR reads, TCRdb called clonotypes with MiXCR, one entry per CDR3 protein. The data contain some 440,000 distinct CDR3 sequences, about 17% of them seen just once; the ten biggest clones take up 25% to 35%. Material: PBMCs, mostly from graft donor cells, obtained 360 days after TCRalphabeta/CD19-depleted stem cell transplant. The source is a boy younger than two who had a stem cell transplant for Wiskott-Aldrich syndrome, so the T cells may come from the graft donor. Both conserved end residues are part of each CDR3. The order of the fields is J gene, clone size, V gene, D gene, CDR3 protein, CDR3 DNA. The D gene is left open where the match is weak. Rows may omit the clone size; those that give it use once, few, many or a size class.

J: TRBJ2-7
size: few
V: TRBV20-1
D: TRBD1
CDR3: CSATKIGQGYEQYF
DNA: TGCAGTGCTACCAAAATTGGACAGGGCTACGAGCAGTACTTC

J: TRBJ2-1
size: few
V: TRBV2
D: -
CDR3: CASSEELGMNEQFF
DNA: TGTGCCAGCAGTGAAGAACTGGGTATGAATGAGCAGTTCTTC

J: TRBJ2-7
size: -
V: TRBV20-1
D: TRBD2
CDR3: CSARVVGGVAEQYF
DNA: TGCAGTGCTAGAGTGGTGGGAGGGGTTGCCGAGCAGTACTTC

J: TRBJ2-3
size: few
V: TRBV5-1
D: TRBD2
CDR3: CASSLLAGLTDTQYF
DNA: TGCGCCAGCAGCTTACTAGCGGGCCTCACAGATACGCAGTATTTT

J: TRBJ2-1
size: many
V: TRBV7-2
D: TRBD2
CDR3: CASSFRSGGNEQFF
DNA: TGTGCCAGCAGCTTCCGTAGCGGGGGCAATGAGCAGTTCTTC

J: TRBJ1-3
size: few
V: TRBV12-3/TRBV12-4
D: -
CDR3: CASSHFSGNTIYF
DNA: TGTGCCAGCAGTCACTTCTCTGGAAACACCATATATTTT

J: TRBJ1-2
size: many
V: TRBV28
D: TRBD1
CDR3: CASSSTGGNYGYTF
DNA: TGTGCCAGCAGTTCCACAGGGGGCAACTATGGCTACACCTTC

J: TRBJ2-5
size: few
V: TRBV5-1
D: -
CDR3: CASSIYLQETQYF
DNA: TGCGCCAGCAGTATATATCTCCAAGAGACCCAGTACTTC

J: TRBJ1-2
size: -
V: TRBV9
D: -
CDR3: CASSVAGTKSGYTF
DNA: TGTGCCAGCAGCGTAGCCGGGACAAAAAGCGGCTACACCTTC

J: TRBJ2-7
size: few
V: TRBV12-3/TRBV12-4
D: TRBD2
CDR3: CASSPPGLGAEQYF
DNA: TGTGCCAGCAGTCCACCGGGACTAGGAGCCGAGCAGTACTTC

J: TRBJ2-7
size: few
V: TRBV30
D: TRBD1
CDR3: CAWSADRGSYEQYF
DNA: TGTGCCTGGAGTGCGGACAGGGGGTCCTACGAGCAGTACTTC

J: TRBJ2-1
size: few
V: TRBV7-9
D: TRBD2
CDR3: CASSFTAGGSYNEQFF
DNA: TGTGCCAGCAGCTTTACGGCGGGGGGGTCCTACAATGAGCAGTTCTTC

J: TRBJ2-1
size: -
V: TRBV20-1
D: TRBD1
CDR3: CSATAPRQGVSNEQFF
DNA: TGCAGTGCCACCGCTCCCAGACAGGGGGTTAGCAATGAGCAGTTCTTC

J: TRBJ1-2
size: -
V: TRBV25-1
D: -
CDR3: CASSERRAGYTF
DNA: TGTGCCAGCAGTGAACGTAGGGCCGGCTACACCTTC

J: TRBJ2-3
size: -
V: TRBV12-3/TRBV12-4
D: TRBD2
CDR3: CASSFSGGGDTQYF
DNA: TGTGCCAGCAGTTTTAGCGGGGGGGGAGATACGCAGTATTTT

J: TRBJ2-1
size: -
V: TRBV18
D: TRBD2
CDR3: CASSRGLAGLGNEQFF
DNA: TGTGCCAGCTCACGTGGACTAGCGGGATTAGGAAATGAGCAGTTCTTC

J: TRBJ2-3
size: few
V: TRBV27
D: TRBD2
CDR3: CASSSPRTRQTDTQYF
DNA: TGTGCCAGCAGTTCGCCCCGGACTAGACAAACAGATACGCAGTATTTT

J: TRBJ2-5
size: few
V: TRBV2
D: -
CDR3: CASSVGGRVETQYF
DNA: TGTGCCAGCAGTGTTGGCGGCAGGGTTGAGACCCAGTACTTC

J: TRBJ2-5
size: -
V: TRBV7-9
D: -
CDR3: CASSLAGGLYQETQYF
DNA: TGTGCCAGCAGCTTAGCTGGGGGACTTTACCAAGAGACCCAGTACTTC

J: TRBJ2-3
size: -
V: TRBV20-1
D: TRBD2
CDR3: CSARPGLAGEDFGPDTQYF
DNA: TGCAGTGCTAGACCAGGACTAGCGGGAGAGGACTTTGGCCCAGATACGCAGTATTTT

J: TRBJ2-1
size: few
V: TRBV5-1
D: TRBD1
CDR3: CASSLALQGSEQFF
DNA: TGCGCCAGCAGCTTGGCTTTACAGGGGAGTGAGCAGTTCTTC

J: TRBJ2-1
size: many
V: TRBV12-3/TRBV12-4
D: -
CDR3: CASSSLNEQFF
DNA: TGTGCCAGCAGCTCCTTAAATGAGCAGTTCTTC

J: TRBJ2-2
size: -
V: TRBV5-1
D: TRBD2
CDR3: CASSLARTRSGELFF
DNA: TGCGCCAGCAGCTTGGCCCGGACTAGATCCGGGGAGCTGTTTTTT

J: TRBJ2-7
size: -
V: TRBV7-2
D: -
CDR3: CASSWEDSYEQYF
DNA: TGTGCCAGCAGCTGGGAGGATTCCTACGAGCAGTACTTC

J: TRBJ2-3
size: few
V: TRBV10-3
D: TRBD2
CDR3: CAISTTSTSGMSTDTQYF
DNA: TGTGCCATCAGTACTACCTCGACTAGCGGGATGAGCACAGATACGCAGTATTTT

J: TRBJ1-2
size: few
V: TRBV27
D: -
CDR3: CASRPDETNYGYTF
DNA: TGTGCCAGCAGGCCCGACGAGACTAACTATGGCTACACCTTC

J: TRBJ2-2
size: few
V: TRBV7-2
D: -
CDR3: CASSSRLTGELFF
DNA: TGTGCCAGCAGCTCCCGACTAACCGGGGAGCTGTTTTTT

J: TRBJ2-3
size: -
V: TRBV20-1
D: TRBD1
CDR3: CSARRQGAVLSTDTQYF
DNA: TGCAGTGCTAGAAGGCAGGGGGCTGTTCTAAGCACAGATACGCAGTATTTT

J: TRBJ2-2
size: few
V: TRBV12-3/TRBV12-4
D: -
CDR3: CASRPWTANTGELFF
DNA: TGTGCCAGCAGGCCCTGGACGGCGAACACCGGGGAGCTGTTTTTT

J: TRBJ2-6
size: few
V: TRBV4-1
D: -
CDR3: CASSQDLRVSGANVLTF
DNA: TGCGCCAGCAGCCAAGATTTGAGAGTGTCTGGGGCCAACGTCCTGACTTTC

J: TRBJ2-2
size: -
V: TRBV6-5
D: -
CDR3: CASSYSRGMNTGELFF
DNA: TGTGCCAGCAGTTACTCTCGAGGGATGAACACCGGGGAGCTGTTTTTT

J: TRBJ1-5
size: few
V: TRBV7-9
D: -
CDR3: CASSFFNSNQPQHF
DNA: TGTGCCAGCAGCTTCTTCAATAGCAATCAGCCCCAGCATTTT

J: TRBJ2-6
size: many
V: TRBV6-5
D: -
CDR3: CASLSGANVLTF
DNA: TGTGCCAGCCTATCTGGGGCCAACGTCCTGACTTTC

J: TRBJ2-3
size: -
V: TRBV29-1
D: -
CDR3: CSVEGDTREYF
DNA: TGCAGCGTTGAGGGGGACACCCGTGAGTATTTT

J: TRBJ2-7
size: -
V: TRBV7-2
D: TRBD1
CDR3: CASSLSGQVYEQYF
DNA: TGTGCCAGCAGTCTATCGGGACAGGTCTACGAGCAGTACTTC

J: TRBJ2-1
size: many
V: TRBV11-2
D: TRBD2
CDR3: CASSIGLVDEQFF
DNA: TGTGCCAGCAGCATAGGACTAGTAGATGAGCAGTTCTTC

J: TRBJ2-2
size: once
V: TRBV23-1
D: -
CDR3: CASSRKDTGELFF
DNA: TGCGCCAGCAGTCGGAAAGACACCGGGGAGCTGTTTTTT

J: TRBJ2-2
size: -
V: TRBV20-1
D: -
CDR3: CSARDLGYTGELFF
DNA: TGCAGTGCTAGAGATCTTGGGTACACCGGGGAGCTGTTTTTT

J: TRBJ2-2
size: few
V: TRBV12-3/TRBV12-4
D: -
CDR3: CASSFWAGWDTGELFF
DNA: TGTGCCAGCAGTTTTTGGGCAGGGTGGGACACCGGGGAGCTGTTTTTT

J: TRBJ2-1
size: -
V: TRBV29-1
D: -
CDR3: CSVVWRGPNNEQFF
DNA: TGCAGCGTTGTATGGAGGGGACCGAACAATGAGCAGTTCTTC

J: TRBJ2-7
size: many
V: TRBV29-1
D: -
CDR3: CSVGHRVGAYEQYF
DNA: TGCAGCGTCGGCCATAGGGTAGGTGCCTACGAGCAGTACTTC